The T cell receptor (beta chain) under discussion was sequenced for a study of T cell repertoires in cytomegalovirus infection. This clonotype was detected many times. Its antigen remains unknown. TCRdb redid the calling of the reads with MiXCR, one entry per CDR3 protein. The table records roughly 150,000 distinct CDR3 sequences, over 30% of them present only once. Trimming took 8 bases from V and 0 from J, leaving 11 bases between them. CDR3 length equals 14 residues. Germline values: CDR1 MNHNS, CDR2 SASEGT. The TCR sequence derives from a human donor in good health (CMV status not recorded). Some clones in this sample may be carry-over from other donors' samples. Sequences were derived from CD8+ T cells from cultured PBMCs, sampled from culture after CMV antigen stimulation. The genes are TRBV6-1 and TRBJ1-5, with no clear D. The CDR3 sequence: CASFPTNSNQPQHF. The CDR3 DNA follows: TGTGCCAGCTTCCCGACAAATAGCAATCAGCCCCAGCATTTT.